This T cell receptor beta chain appears in the sequencing data of a study of shared clonotypes between healthy human individuals. Terminally differentiated effector memory CD45RA+ cells were excluded by CCR7 positive selection of CD45RO-negative cells. Clones were sequenced by immunoSEQ multiplex PCR, and TCRdb holds only the in-frame ones, with some missing. The table includes millions of clones, more than 85% detected once. Germline values: CDR1 MNHNY, CDR2 SVGAGI (reference sequence). V lost 10 bases, J lost 1 base, and 7 bases lay in between. This CDR3 is built from 12 residues. Sequenced material: naive CD8+ T cells from PBMCs. The origin of this receptor is a man aged 18 to 35 in good health. Some clones in this sample may be carry-over from other donors' samples. The V call is TRBV6-6, the J call TRBJ2-2; D ambiguous. The CDR3 DNA follows: TGTGCCACGGCACGGAACACCGGGGAGCTGTTTTTT. Its protein product is CATARNTGELFF.